The clone carrying this T cell receptor (beta chain) was detected only a few times. As yet, its antigen is unknown. These data come from a study of beta chain features in type 1 diabetes. Expressed TCRB transcripts were sequenced, since all the RNA that had been isolated was reverse transcribed. Clones were read by immunoSEQ multiplex PCR, and TCRdb kept only the in-frame ones, dropping some. This table has about 620,000 clones, roughly a sixth appearing once. General study results and limits: Sequencing used cDNA, and cells with high TCR expression could therefore be over-represented.

Cell sorting via CD45RO/CCR7/CD25/CD127/CD95/CD27 was performed to obtain CD4+ naive, central memory, regulatory and stem cell-like memory cells. Purities in excess of 98% were seen in all sorted populations. The CDR3 has 16 amino acids. Germline lookup yields CDR1 SGHVS and CDR2 FQNEAQ. V was clipped by 5 bases and J by 2 bases; unmatched bases: 7. The receptor was isolated from a man in his late teens or twenties in good health. V gene TRBV7-8 combines with J gene TRBJ2-2, with 8 nucleotides matching TRBD1. Sequencing input: naive CD4+ T cells from blood. CDR3 DNA: TGTGCCAGCAGCCCAGGCCCAGGGGGCAACACCGGGGAGCTGTTTTTT. Its translation: CASSPGPGGNTGELFF.